These 16 T cell receptor beta chains share one sample of origin, sequenced in a study of shared clonotypes between healthy human individuals. Terminally differentiated effector memory CD45RA+ cells were excluded from the naive CD8 cells, which were CD45RO-negative and positively selected for CCR7. Using immunoSEQ multiplex PCR, the repertoire was profiled, and TCRdb retains in-frame clones only, with some absent. Here the sample spans about 800,000 clones, 90% to 97% being singletons. Sequencing was performed on naive CD8+ T cells sorted from blood. The receptors shown here come from a man aged 30 to 45 in good health.

The chain links TRBV27 to TRBJ2-7; 8 bases are a match to TRBD2. V trimming: 8 bases; J trimming: 4 bases; junction bases outside the gene matches: 10. Germline CDR1 MNHEY, CDR2 SMNVEV (reference sequence). The CDR3 runs 14 residues. CDR3 in amino acids: CASRDASGFYEQYF. The CDR3, as DNA: TGTGCCAGCCGAGACGCTAGCGGGTTTTACGAGCAGTACTTC.

The rearrangement uses TRBV27 and TRBJ2-1; 7 bases line up with TRBD2. Trimming removed 7 bases from V and 0 bases from J; junction bases left unmatched: 9. CDR3 length: 16 amino acids. Germline V gene sequence: CDR1 MNHEY, CDR2 SMNVEV (reference sequence). The chain's CDR3 is CASKQKVAGSYNEQFF. The DNA for the CDR3 is TGTGCCAGCAAGCAAAAGGTAGCGGGCTCCTACAATGAGCAGTTCTTC.

The chain uses TRBV27 and TRBJ2-2; D is unresolved. V shed 1 base and J shed 3 bases, with 6 bases lying between them. The germline V gene has CDR1 MNHEY and CDR2 SMNVEV (reference sequence). The CDR3 has 14 residues. CDR3 sequence (DNA): TGTGCCAGCAGTTTATTGGTATACACCGGGGAGCTGTTTTTT. This sequence encodes CASSLLVYTGELFF.

CDR3: CASSRADRLRKGYYGYTF. In DNA form, the CDR3 reads TGTGCCAGCAGCCGAGCGGACAGACTCCGAAAGGGTTATTATGGCTACACCTTC. The chain is built from TRBV5-6 and TRBJ1-2; possible D gene TRBD1, 6 bases. In germline, CDR1 is SGHDT, CDR2 YYEEEE. Between the trimmed V and J ends, which lost 4 bases and 5 bases, there was a span of 27 bases. There are 18 residues in the CDR3. The full variable domain, its missing parts supplied by reference TRBV5-6 and TRBJ1-2, is DAGVTQSPTHLIKTRGQQVTLRCSPKSGHDTVSWYQQALGQGPQFIFQYYEEEERQRGNFPDRFSGHQFPNYSSELNVNALLLGDSALYLCASSRADRLRKGYYGYTFGSGTRLTVV.

CDR3 protein: CSVEDPGRTGAYEQYF. The CDR3 region has the DNA TGCAGCGTTGAAGACCCCGGGCGGACAGGGGCCTACGAGCAGTACTTC. The rearrangement joins TRBV29-1 to TRBJ2-7; 9 bases are a match to TRBD1. CDR1 is SQVTM, CDR2 ANQGSEA, per germline. Trimming removed 0 bases from V and 2 bases from J; junction bases left unmatched: 8. This CDR3 region has 16 residues.

The chain is built from TRBV27 and TRBJ1-4, with 9 bases identical to TRBD1. CDR1 and CDR2 (germline): MNHEY, SMNVEV (reference sequence). This CDR3 is 13 amino acids long. Trimming removed 4 bases from V and 7 bases from J; junction bases left unmatched: 1. As DNA, the CDR3 is TGTGCCAGCAGTTCGGGACAGGGTGAAAAACTGTTTTTT. The encoded protein is CASSSGQGEKLFF.

This chain connects TRBV7-3 to TRBJ2-1; D is unresolved. Germline CDR1 and CDR2: SGHTA and FQGTGA. This CDR3 region has 13 residues. Trimming removed 2 bases from V and 2 bases from J, with 4 bases in between. The CDR3 reads CASSLDAYNEQFF. The DNA of the CDR3 is TGTGCCAGCAGCTTAGACGCCTACAATGAGCAGTTCTTC.

For the CDR3, the DNA is TGTGCCAGCAGTTACTCGCGGGGGACAGGATTCCATGGCTACACCTTC. Amino acid sequence: CASSYSRGTGFHGYTF. The rearrangement links TRBV6-5 to TRBJ1-2, with TRBD1 matching 8 bases. J gave up 6 bases and V 0 bases, and 9 bases lay outside the gene matches. The CDR3 has 16 amino acids. CDR1 is MNHEY and CDR2 is SVGAGI in the germline V gene.

V is TRBV5-4 and J is TRBJ2-7; D possibly matches TRBD1 or TRBD2 (5 bases each). Germline V gene sequence: CDR1 SGHNT, CDR2 YYREEE (reference sequence). The CDR3 consists of 14 residues. V gave up 3 bases and J gave up 3 bases, with 13 bases separating them. The CDR3 is CASSSGALYYEQYF. The CDR3 DNA follows: TGTGCCAGCAGCTCCGGGGCCTTGTACTACGAGCAGTACTTC.

This chain links TRBV9 with TRBJ2-1, with TRBD2 matching 9 bases. The CDR3 has 16 residues. The germline CDR1 and CDR2 sequences are SGDLS and YYNGEE. Trimming at V came to 6 bases and at J to 3 bases, leaving 10 bases not matched to a gene. CDR3 DNA: TGTGCCAGCACCCCCTCGGGCGGGAGGGACTACAATGAGCAGTTCTTC. It is translated as CASTPSGGRDYNEQFF.

A remark on this clone: Other DNA sequences within the sample encode an identical CDR3. The chain is built from TRBV5-1 and TRBJ2-7, with D possibly TRBD2 on 7 matching bases. The CDR3 is made up of 16 amino acids. Germline CDR1 SGHRS, CDR2 YFSETQ. V was pared by 0 bases and J by 4 bases, with 17 bases between. The CDR3 sequence: CASSLEGGPRGYEQYF. DNA of the CDR3: TGCGCCAGCAGCTTGGAGGGGGGGCCGAGGGGGTACGAGCAGTACTTC. Drawing the rest from reference TRBV5-1 and TRBJ2-7, the complete variable domain is KAGVTQTPRYLIKTRGQQVTLSCSPISGHRSVSWYQQTPGQGLQFLFEYFSETQRNKGNFPGRFSGRQFSNSRSEMNVSTLELGDSALYLCASSLEGGPRGYEQYFGPGTRLTVT.

The genes are TRBV2 and TRBJ2-7, with D perhaps given as TRBD1 or TRBD2 (5 bases each). The CDR3 covers 15 residues. Trimming cost V 3 bases and J 1 base, with 13 bases left between them. In germline, CDR1 is SNHLY, CDR2 FYNNEI. The CDR3 loop reads CASSEGTSPSYEQYF. CDR3 sequence (DNA): TGTGCCAGCAGTGAGGGGACGTCACCTTCCTACGAGCAGTACTTC. The entire variable domain, with the rest obtained from reference TRBV2 and TRBJ2-7, is as follows: EPEVTQTPSHQVTQMGQEVILRCVPISNHLYFYWYRQILGQKVEFLVSFYNNEISEKSEIFDDQFSVERPDGSNFTLKIRSTKLEDSAMYFCASSEGTSPSYEQYFGPGTRLTVT.

This chain links TRBV4-2 with TRBJ2-1; 7 nucleotides align to TRBD2. Per germline, CDR1 LGHNA and CDR2 YNFKEQ. Germline trimming cut 0 bases from V and 6 bases from J; bases unmatched to any gene: 8. The CDR3 sequence is 16 residues long. The CDR3 nucleotides are TGTGCCAGCAGCCAAGATCCCCTACTAGCGAGCAATGAGCAGTTCTTC. Its translation: CASSQDPLLASNEQFF.

V gene TRBV19 combines with J gene TRBJ2-3; D is undetermined. The CDR3 extends over 13 amino acids. Germline CDR1 is LNHDA and CDR2 is SQIVND (reference sequence). V was pared by 8 bases and J by 6 bases, with 15 bases between. DNA of the CDR3: TGTGCCAGTGACGATTATGGTGGGGATACGCAGTATTTT. Amino acids: CASDDYGGDTQYF.

The chain has TRBV7-9 and TRBJ1-2; D call uncertain. V lost 1 base to trimming and J lost 11 bases, with 23 bases between them. Germline CDR1 and CDR2: SEHNR and FQNEAQ (reference sequence). This CDR3 is 16 amino acids long. CDR3 DNA sequence: TGTGCCAGCAGCTTAGTGGTGGGCGGCGCGGTGCGTCGATACACCTTC. This translates into CASSLVVGGAVRRYTF.

V gene TRBV7-3 combines with J gene TRBJ2-3, with TRBD1 as a possible D gene (6 bases). The CDR3 contains 14 residues. The V gene's germline CDR1 is SGHTA and CDR2 FQGTGA. V shed 8 bases and J shed 0 bases, with 12 bases lying between them. The CDR3 region is CASQTGSSTDTQYF. The DNA for the CDR3 is TGTGCCAGCCAAACAGGGTCTAGCACAGATACGCAGTATTTT.